A selection of T cell receptor beta chains follows, all from one sample in a study of T-cell reconstitution after alpha-beta-depleted transplantation in children. TCRdb processed the PCR reads anew with MiXCR; each CDR3 protein has one entry. The sample consists of just over 350,000 distinct CDR3 sequences, about an eighth of them appearing once. The sequencing here drew on PBMCs, taken from the stem cell graft. The receptor source for this set is a human donor who donated a stem cell graft to a child with Fanconi anemia. Both conserved end residues are part of each CDR3. A D gene is named only where the DNA matches it firmly. A row's size may be missing; if present it is once, few, many or a size class.

v_gene: TRBV12-3/TRBV12-4; d_gene: NA; j_gene: TRBJ1-2; abundance: NA; CDR3aa: CASSLQSNYGYTF; CDR3nt: TGTGCCAGCAGCCTACAGTCTAACTATGGCTACACCTTC
v_gene: TRBV29-1; d_gene: TRBD1; j_gene: TRBJ1-6; abundance: few; CDR3aa: CSVGQGKDSPLHF; CDR3nt: TGCAGCGTCGGACAGGGGAAGGATTCACCCCTCCACTTT
v_gene: TRBV15; d_gene: NA; j_gene: TRBJ1-5; abundance: NA; CDR3aa: CATSRGLRGGDNQPQHF; CDR3nt: TGTGCCACCAGCAGAGGACTCCGAGGGGGGGACAATCAGCCCCAGCATTTT
v_gene: TRBV29-1; d_gene: NA; j_gene: TRBJ1-5; abundance: NA; CDR3aa: CSVNLPGESNQPQHF; CDR3nt: TGCAGCGTTAATCTTCCAGGGGAGAGCAATCAGCCCCAGCATTTT
v_gene: TRBV9; d_gene: TRBD1; j_gene: TRBJ2-1; abundance: many; CDR3aa: CASSASTGRQFF; CDR3nt: TGTGCCAGCAGCGCTTCGACAGGGCGGCAGTTCTTC
v_gene: TRBV6-2/TRBV6-3; d_gene: NA; j_gene: TRBJ2-3; abundance: few; CDR3aa: CASSNGLSTDTQYF; CDR3nt: TGTGCCAGCAGTAACGGACTTTCCACAGATACGCAGTATTTT
v_gene: TRBV10-3; d_gene: TRBD1; j_gene: TRBJ1-1; abundance: NA; CDR3aa: CAMRQGENTEAFF; CDR3nt: TGTGCCATGAGACAGGGAGAGAACACTGAAGCTTTCTTT
v_gene: TRBV10-3; d_gene: NA; j_gene: TRBJ1-4; abundance: NA; CDR3aa: CAISESDTSNEKLFF; CDR3nt: TGTGCCATCAGTGAGTCTGACACCTCGAATGAAAAACTGTTTTTT
v_gene: TRBV28; d_gene: NA; j_gene: TRBJ1-2; abundance: NA; CDR3aa: CASNTGSYGYTF; CDR3nt: TGTGCCAGCAACACAGGGTCCTATGGCTACACCTTC
v_gene: TRBV2; d_gene: NA; j_gene: TRBJ1-2; abundance: few; CDR3aa: CASSEGGTGYGYTF; CDR3nt: TGTGCCAGCAGTGAAGGGGGGACGGGCTATGGCTACACCTTC
v_gene: TRBV20-1; d_gene: NA; j_gene: TRBJ2-7; abundance: few; CDR3aa: CSANPRGADEQYF; CDR3nt: TGCAGTGCTAATCCTCGGGGGGCCGACGAGCAGTACTTC
v_gene: TRBV29-1; d_gene: NA; j_gene: TRBJ2-1; abundance: few; CDR3aa: CSAPGHTSTGEQFF; CDR3nt: TGCAGCGCGCCGGGACATACCTCTACGGGTGAGCAGTTCTTC
v_gene: TRBV28; d_gene: TRBD2; j_gene: TRBJ2-2; abundance: NA; CDR3aa: CASSLAGGPGTGELFF; CDR3nt: TGTGCCAGCAGTTTGGCGGGGGGGCCGGGCACCGGGGAGCTGTTTTTT
v_gene: TRBV5-1; d_gene: NA; j_gene: TRBJ1-1; abundance: few; CDR3aa: CASSWDGGNTEAFF; CDR3nt: TGCGCCAGCAGCTGGGACGGGGGGAACACTGAAGCTTTCTTT
v_gene: TRBV6-5; d_gene: NA; j_gene: TRBJ1-1; abundance: many; CDR3aa: CASSYSAVNTEAFF; CDR3nt: TGTGCCAGCAGTTACTCCGCAGTGAACACTGAAGCTTTCTTT
v_gene: TRBV20-1; d_gene: NA; j_gene: TRBJ2-1; abundance: NA; CDR3aa: CSARGQNYNEQFF; CDR3nt: TGCAGTGCTAGAGGCCAGAACTACAATGAGCAGTTCTTC
v_gene: TRBV4-3; d_gene: NA; j_gene: TRBJ1-4; abundance: few; CDR3aa: CASSQDFRAAREKLFF; CDR3nt: TGCGCCAGCAGCCAAGATTTTAGGGCCGCTAGGGAAAAACTGTTTTTT
v_gene: TRBV20-1; d_gene: NA; j_gene: TRBJ2-3; abundance: many; CDR3aa: CSAAPGLSTDTQYF; CDR3nt: TGCAGTGCGGCACCGGGACTCAGCACAGATACGCAGTATTTT
v_gene: TRBV2; d_gene: NA; j_gene: TRBJ1-2; abundance: NA; CDR3aa: CASSDTGARKGYTF; CDR3nt: TGTGCCAGCAGTGATACGGGGGCGCGAAAGGGCTACACCTTC
v_gene: TRBV29-1; d_gene: NA; j_gene: TRBJ1-1; abundance: NA; CDR3aa: CSVAGPGAEAFF; CDR3nt: TGCAGCGTTGCAGGGCCCGGGGCTGAAGCTTTCTTT
v_gene: TRBV18; d_gene: NA; j_gene: TRBJ2-3; abundance: few; CDR3aa: CASSQLPHSSTDTQYF; CDR3nt: TGTGCCAGCTCCCAACTTCCACACTCTAGCACAGATACGCAGTATTTT
v_gene: TRBV12-3/TRBV12-4; d_gene: NA; j_gene: TRBJ1-3; abundance: many; CDR3aa: CASSYGSFSGNTIYF; CDR3nt: TGTGCCAGCAGCTACGGATCTTTCTCTGGAAACACCATATATTTT
v_gene: TRBV5-5; d_gene: TRBD1; j_gene: TRBJ2-1; abundance: many; CDR3aa: CASSLGVGGHNEQFF; CDR3nt: TGTGCCAGCAGCTTGGGGGTAGGGGGCCACAATGAGCAGTTCTTC
v_gene: TRBV3-1; d_gene: NA; j_gene: TRBJ2-3; abundance: few; CDR3aa: CASSQRVEVVTDTQYF; CDR3nt: TGTGCCAGCAGCCAGAGAGTCGAGGTGGTAACAGATACGCAGTATTTT
v_gene: TRBV6-2/TRBV6-3; d_gene: TRBD2; j_gene: TRBJ2-1; abundance: few; CDR3aa: CASSWRGGGIGNEQFF; CDR3nt: TGTGCCAGCAGTTGGAGAGGCGGGGGTATTGGTAATGAGCAGTTCTTC
v_gene: TRBV24-1; d_gene: NA; j_gene: TRBJ2-2; abundance: NA; CDR3aa: CATSDPTALTPNTGELFF; CDR3nt: TGTGCCACCAGTGATCCAACAGCGTTAACGCCGAACACCGGGGAGCTGTTTTTT
v_gene: TRBV18; d_gene: TRBD1; j_gene: TRBJ1-1; abundance: few; CDR3aa: CASSRTTGGTEAFF; CDR3nt: TGTGCCAGCTCACGAACGACAGGGGGCACTGAAGCTTTCTTT
v_gene: TRBV2; d_gene: NA; j_gene: TRBJ1-5; abundance: few; CDR3aa: CASNLGEEQPQHF; CDR3nt: TGTGCCAGCAACTTAGGGGAGGAACAGCCCCAGCATTTT
v_gene: TRBV9; d_gene: NA; j_gene: TRBJ2-2; abundance: few; CDR3aa: CASRRVSGELFF; CDR3nt: TGTGCCAGCAGGAGGGTATCCGGGGAGCTGTTTTTT
v_gene: TRBV6-1; d_gene: TRBD1; j_gene: TRBJ2-2; abundance: NA; CDR3aa: CASSRGTGPSRGTGELFF; CDR3nt: TGTGCCAGCAGTCGCGGGACAGGGCCCTCAAGGGGGACCGGGGAGCTGTTTTTT
v_gene: TRBV6-2/TRBV6-3; d_gene: NA; j_gene: TRBJ1-5; abundance: NA; CDR3aa: CASSYLNSNQPQHF; CDR3nt: TGTGCCAGCAGTTACCTTAATAGCAATCAGCCCCAGCATTTT
v_gene: TRBV5-6; d_gene: TRBD1; j_gene: TRBJ2-3; abundance: NA; CDR3aa: CASSLGPGTVTDTQYF; CDR3nt: TGTGCCAGCAGCTTAGGGCCCGGGACAGTCACAGATACGCAGTATTTT
v_gene: TRBV5-5; d_gene: NA; j_gene: TRBJ2-4; abundance: many; CDR3aa: CASSLSAVENIQYF; CDR3nt: TGTGCCAGCAGCTTGTCCGCCGTTGAAAACATTCAGTACTTC
v_gene: TRBV5-1; d_gene: NA; j_gene: TRBJ2-2; abundance: few; CDR3aa: CASSLARGYTGELFF; CDR3nt: TGCGCCAGCAGCTTGGCCAGGGGATACACCGGGGAGCTGTTTTTT
v_gene: TRBV19; d_gene: NA; j_gene: TRBJ1-5; abundance: NA; CDR3aa: CASSIGRGNQPQHF; CDR3nt: TGTGCCAGTAGTATAGGAAGGGGGAATCAGCCCCAGCATTTT
v_gene: TRBV5-1; d_gene: NA; j_gene: TRBJ1-1; abundance: few; CDR3aa: CASSLDSQNTEAFF; CDR3nt: TGCGCCAGCAGCTTGGACAGCCAGAACACTGAAGCTTTCTTT
v_gene: TRBV24-1; d_gene: NA; j_gene: TRBJ2-3; abundance: many; CDR3aa: CATSEGSTDTQYF; CDR3nt: TGTGCCACCAGTGAAGGTAGCACAGATACGCAGTATTTT
v_gene: TRBV12-3/TRBV12-4; d_gene: NA; j_gene: TRBJ1-4; abundance: many; CDR3aa: CASSWGLEKLFF; CDR3nt: TGTGCCAGCAGTTGGGGCCTTGAAAAACTGTTTTTT
v_gene: TRBV30; d_gene: NA; j_gene: TRBJ1-2; abundance: few; CDR3aa: CAWTSGPPGYTF; CDR3nt: TGTGCCTGGACCTCTGGACCTCCAGGCTACACCTTC
v_gene: TRBV5-5; d_gene: TRBD2; j_gene: TRBJ2-5; abundance: NA; CDR3aa: CASSGLAGVRETQYF; CDR3nt: TGTGCCAGCAGCGGGCTAGCGGGGGTCCGGGAGACCCAGTACTTC
v_gene: TRBV7-9; d_gene: TRBD1; j_gene: TRBJ1-1; abundance: many; CDR3aa: CASSHHRGLFTEAFF; CDR3nt: TGTGCCAGCAGCCACCACAGGGGGCTGTTCACTGAAGCTTTCTTT